The T cell receptor beta chain under discussion was sequenced for a study of T-cell reconstitution after alpha-beta-depleted transplantation in children. This CDR3 has 14 amino acids. The junction had 5 bases not matched to a gene; V was cut back by 4 bases and J by 1 base. Looked up from germline, CDR1 is SQVTM and CDR2 is ANQGSEA. Unique molecular identifiers were incorporated during preparation of the TCRbeta library. From the PCR reads, TCRdb called clonotypes with MiXCR, one entry per CDR3 protein. The repertoire holds approximately 350,000 distinct CDR3 sequences, with roughly 15% as singletons. This clonotype was recorded at least ten times.

This clonotype was obtained from a human donor who donated a stem cell graft to a child with Fanconi anemia. Sequencing used PBMCs, obtained from the stem cell graft. The chain is built from TRBV29-1 and TRBJ2-5; 8 bases fit TRBD2. In DNA form, the CDR3 reads TGCAGCGTTGGGGCGGGGGGATTCCAAGAGACCCAGTACTTC. Its protein is CSVGAGGFQETQYF.